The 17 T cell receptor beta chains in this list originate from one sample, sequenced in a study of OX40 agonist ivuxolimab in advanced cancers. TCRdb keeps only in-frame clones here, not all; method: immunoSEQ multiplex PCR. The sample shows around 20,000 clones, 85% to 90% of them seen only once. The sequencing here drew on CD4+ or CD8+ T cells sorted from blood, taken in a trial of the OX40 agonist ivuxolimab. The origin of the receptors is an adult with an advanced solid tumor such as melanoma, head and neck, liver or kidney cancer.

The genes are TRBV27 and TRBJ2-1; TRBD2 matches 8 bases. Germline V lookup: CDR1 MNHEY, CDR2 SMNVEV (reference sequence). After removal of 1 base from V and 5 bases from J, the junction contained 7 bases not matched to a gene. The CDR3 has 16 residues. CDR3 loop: CASSLLRAGGDNEQFF. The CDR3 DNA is TGTGCCAGCAGTTTATTACGGGCGGGAGGTGACAATGAGCAGTTCTTC.

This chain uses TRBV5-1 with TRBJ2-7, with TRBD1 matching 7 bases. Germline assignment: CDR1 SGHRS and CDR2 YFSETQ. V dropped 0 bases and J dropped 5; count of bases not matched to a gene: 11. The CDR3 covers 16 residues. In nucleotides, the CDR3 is TGCGCCAGCAGCTTGGCCCTGACAGGGTGGTTCGACGAGCAGTACTTC. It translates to CASSLALTGWFDEQYF. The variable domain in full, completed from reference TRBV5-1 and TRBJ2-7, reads KAGVTQTPRYLIKTRGQQVTLSCSPISGHRSVSWYQQTPGQGLQFLFEYFSETQRNKGNFPGRFSGRQFSNSRSEMNVSTLELGDSALYLCASSLALTGWFDEQYFGPGTRLTVT.

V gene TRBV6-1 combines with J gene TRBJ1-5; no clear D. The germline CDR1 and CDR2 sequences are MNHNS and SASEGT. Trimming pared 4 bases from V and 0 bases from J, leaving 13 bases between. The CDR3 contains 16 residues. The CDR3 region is CASSAWLGNSNQPQHF. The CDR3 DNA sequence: TGTGCCAGCAGTGCTTGGCTGGGAAATAGCAATCAGCCCCAGCATTTT.

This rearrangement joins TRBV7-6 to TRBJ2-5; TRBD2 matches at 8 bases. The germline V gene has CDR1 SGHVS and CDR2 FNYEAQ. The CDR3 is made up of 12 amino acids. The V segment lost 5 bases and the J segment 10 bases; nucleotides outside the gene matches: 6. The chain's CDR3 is CASSTPGGDQYF. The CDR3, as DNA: TGTGCCAGCAGCACCCCGGGAGGGGACCAGTACTTC. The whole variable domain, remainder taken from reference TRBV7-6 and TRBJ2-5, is GAGVSQSPRYKVTKRGQDVALRCDPISGHVSLYWYRQALGQGPEFLTYFNYEAQQDKSGLPNDRFSAERPEGSISTLTIQRTEQRDSAMYRCASSTPGGDQYFGPGTRLLVL.

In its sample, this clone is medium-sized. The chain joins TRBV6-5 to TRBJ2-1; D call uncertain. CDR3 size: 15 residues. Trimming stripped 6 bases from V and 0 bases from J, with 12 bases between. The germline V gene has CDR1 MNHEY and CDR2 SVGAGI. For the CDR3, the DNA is TGTGCCAGCAGCCCGTCAGCAAGCTCCTACAATGAGCAGTTCTTC. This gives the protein CASSPSASSYNEQFF.

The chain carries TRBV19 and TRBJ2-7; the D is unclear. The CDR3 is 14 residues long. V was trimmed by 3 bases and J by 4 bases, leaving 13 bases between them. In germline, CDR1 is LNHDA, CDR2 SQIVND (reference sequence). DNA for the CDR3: TGTGCCAGTAGTATCTTGGGGAACTGGTACGAGCAGTACTTC. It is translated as CASSILGNWYEQYF.

Here the CDR3 reads CASSLRSVVGGKLIYGYTF. DNA of the CDR3: TGTGCCAGCAGTTTAAGGTCGGTCGTCGGGGGCAAATTGATCTATGGCTACACCTTC. The rearrangement links TRBV27 to TRBJ1-2, with a weak D call TRBD1 (6 bases). V shed 2 bases and J shed 4 bases, with 26 bases lying between them. The CDR3 is 19 amino acids. Germline V gene data show CDR1 as MNHEY and CDR2 as SMNVEV (reference sequence).

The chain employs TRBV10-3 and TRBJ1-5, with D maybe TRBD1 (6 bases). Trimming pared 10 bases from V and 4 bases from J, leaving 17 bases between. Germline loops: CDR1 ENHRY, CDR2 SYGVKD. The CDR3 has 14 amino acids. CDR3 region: CATMGFQGNQPQHF. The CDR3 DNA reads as TGTGCCACAATGGGTTTTCAGGGGAATCAGCCCCAGCATTTT.

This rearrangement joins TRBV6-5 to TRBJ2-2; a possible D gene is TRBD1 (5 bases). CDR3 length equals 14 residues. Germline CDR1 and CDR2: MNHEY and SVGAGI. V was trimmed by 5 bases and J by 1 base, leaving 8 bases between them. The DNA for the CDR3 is TGTGCCAGCAGTGGGGCAGGGAACACCGGGGAGCTGTTTTTT. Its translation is CASSGAGNTGELFF.

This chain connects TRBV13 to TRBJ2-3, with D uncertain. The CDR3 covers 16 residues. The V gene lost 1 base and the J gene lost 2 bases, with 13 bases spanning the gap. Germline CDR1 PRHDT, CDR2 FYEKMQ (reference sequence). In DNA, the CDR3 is TGTGCCAGCAGCTTAGCGTCGTTCGAGTACACAGATACGCAGTATTTT. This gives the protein CASSLASFEYTDTQYF.

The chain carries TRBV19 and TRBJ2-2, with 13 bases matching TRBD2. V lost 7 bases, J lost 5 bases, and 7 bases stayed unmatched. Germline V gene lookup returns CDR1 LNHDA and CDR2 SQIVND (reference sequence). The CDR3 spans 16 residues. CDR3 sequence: CASKLAGGLSTGELFF. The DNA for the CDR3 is TGTGCCAGTAAACTAGCGGGGGGGCTTAGTACCGGGGAGCTGTTTTTT. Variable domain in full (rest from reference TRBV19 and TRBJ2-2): DGGITQSPKYLFRKEGQNVTLSCEQNLNHDAMYWYRQDPGQGLRLIYYSQIVNDFQKGDIAEGYSVSREKKESFPLTVTSAQKNPTAFYLCASKLAGGLSTGELFFGEGSRLTVL.

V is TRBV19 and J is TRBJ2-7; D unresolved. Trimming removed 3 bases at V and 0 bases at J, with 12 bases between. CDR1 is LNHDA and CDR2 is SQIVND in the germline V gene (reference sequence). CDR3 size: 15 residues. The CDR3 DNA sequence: TGTGCCAGTAGTATCGGGTCATTCTACTCCTACGAGCAGTACTTC. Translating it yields CASSIGSFYSYEQYF. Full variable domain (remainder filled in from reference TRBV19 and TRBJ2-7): DGGITQSPKYLFRKEGQNVTLSCEQNLNHDAMYWYRQDPGQGLRLIYYSQIVNDFQKGDIAEGYSVSREKKESFPLTVTSAQKNPTAFYLCASSIGSFYSYEQYFGPGTRLTVT.

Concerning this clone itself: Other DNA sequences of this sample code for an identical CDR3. The CDR3 loop reads CASSLWRGANNEQFF. CDR3 DNA sequence: TGCGCCAGCAGCCTGTGGCGGGGGGCCAACAATGAGCAGTTCTTC. The V and J genes are TRBV5-1 and TRBJ2-1, with 8 bases that match TRBD2. Germline V CDR1 and CDR2: SGHRS, YFSETQ. The CDR3 has 15 amino acids. The V and J ends lost 4 bases and 5 bases, in that order; junction bases with no gene match: 8.

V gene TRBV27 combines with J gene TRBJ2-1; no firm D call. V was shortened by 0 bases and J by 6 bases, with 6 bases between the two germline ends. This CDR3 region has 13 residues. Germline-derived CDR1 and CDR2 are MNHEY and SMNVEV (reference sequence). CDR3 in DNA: TGTGCCAGCAGTTTATCGGGCCTCAATGAGCAGTTCTTC. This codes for CASSLSGLNEQFF.

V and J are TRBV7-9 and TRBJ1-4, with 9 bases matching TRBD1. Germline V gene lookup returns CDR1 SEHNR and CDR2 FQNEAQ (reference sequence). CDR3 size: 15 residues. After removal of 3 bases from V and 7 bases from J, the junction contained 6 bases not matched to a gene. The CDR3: CASSLTGQGREKLFF. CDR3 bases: TGTGCCAGCAGCTTGACGGGACAGGGACGTGAAAAACTGTTTTTT.

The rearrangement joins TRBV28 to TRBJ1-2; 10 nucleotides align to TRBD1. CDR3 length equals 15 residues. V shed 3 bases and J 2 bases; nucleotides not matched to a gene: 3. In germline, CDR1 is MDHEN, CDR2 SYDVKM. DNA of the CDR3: TGTGCCAGCAGTTTGAGGGGACAGGGGAACTATGGCTACACCTTC. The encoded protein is CASSLRGQGNYGYTF.

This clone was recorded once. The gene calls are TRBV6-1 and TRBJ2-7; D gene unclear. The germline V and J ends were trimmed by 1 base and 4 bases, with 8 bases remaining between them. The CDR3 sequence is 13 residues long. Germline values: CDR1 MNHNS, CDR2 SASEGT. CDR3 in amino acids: CASSEGLSYEQYF. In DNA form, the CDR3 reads TGTGCCAGCAGTGAAGGTTTGAGTTACGAGCAGTACTTC.